These 14 T cell receptor beta chains were sequenced from one sample in a study of control samples from healthy donors and cancer patients. TCRdb's table, derived via immunoSEQ multiplex PCR, lists solely in-frame clones and lacks some. Altogether roughly 130,000 clones are present, about 93% being singletons, with the ten largest covering 1.7%. The sample was PBMCs. The source of these receptors is a man aged 45 to 65 with head and neck cancer.

Only a few counts were recorded for this clone. The chain employs TRBV12-3 or TRBV12-4 and TRBJ1-2, with 9 bases lining up with TRBD1. Trimming removed 4 bases from V and 9 bases from J; junction bases left unmatched: 6. This CDR3 is 13 amino acids long. The CDR3 DNA follows: TGTGCCAGCAGTTGGTCGGACAGGGGAAGCTACACCTTC. Encoded protein: CASSWSDRGSYTF.

This chain connects TRBV10-2 to TRBJ2-3, with D hard to call. The CDR3 extends over 13 amino acids. Trimming cost V 6 bases and J 6 bases, with 13 bases left between them. In germline, CDR1 is WSHSY, CDR2 SAAADI. CDR3 DNA: TGCGCCAGCAGACGGAACCCTGTCGATACGCAGTATTTT. This translates into CASRRNPVDTQYF.

This chain connects TRBV5-6 to TRBJ2-2; 11 nucleotides match TRBD2. The CDR3 loop spans 15 amino acids. Germline V gene lookup returns CDR1 SGHDT and CDR2 YYEEEE. The junction had 6 bases not matched to a gene; V was cut back by 2 bases and J by 9 bases. The CDR3 region is CASSFGLAGGRELFF. Here the CDR3 DNA reads TGTGCCAGCAGCTTCGGCCTAGCGGGGGGCCGGGAGCTGTTTTTT. The full variable domain, with the rest looked up from reference TRBV5-6 and TRBJ2-2, is DAGVTQSPTHLIKTRGQQVTLRCSPKSGHDTVSWYQQALGQGPQFIFQYYEEEERQRGNFPDRFSGHQFPNYSSELNVNALLLGDSALYLCASSFGLAGGRELFFGEGSRLTVL.

V is TRBV14 and J is TRBJ1-2; TRBD1 might be the D (5 bases). Germline-derived CDR1 and CDR2 are SGHDN and FVKESK. Trimming shortened V by 1 base and J by 0 bases, and 9 bases separated the two germline ends. CDR3 length: 15 amino acids. CDR3 in DNA: TGTGCCAGCAGCCAAGTTAGGGGCACTAACTATGGCTACACCTTC. Translated: CASSQVRGTNYGYTF.

This CDR3 reads CASSTRQGLYGYTF. CDR3 DNA sequence: TGTGCCAGCAGTACCCGACAGGGTCTCTATGGCTACACCTTC. The chain carries TRBV27 and TRBJ1-2; TRBD1 agrees at 7 bases. Trimming removed 5 bases from V and 4 bases from J; junction bases left unmatched: 7. The CDR3 spans 14 residues. Looked up from germline, CDR1 is MNHEY and CDR2 is SMNVEV (reference sequence).

The chain uses TRBV7-2 and TRBJ1-2, with D possibly being TRBD1 (5 bases). V was clipped by 5 bases and J by 8 bases, with 18 bases between them. CDR3 length equals 14 residues. CDR1 and CDR2 from the germline V gene are SGHTA and FQGNSA. CDR3 in DNA: TGTGCCAGCAGCACCCAGGGACGGCAAGGGGGCTACACCTTC. Translating gives CASSTQGRQGGYTF.

The CDR3 bases are TGCGCCAGCAGCCAAGGGCTAGCCTATGAGCAGTTCTTC. Its protein product is CASSQGLAYEQFF. This chain uses TRBV4-3 with TRBJ2-1; possibly TRBD2 for D (5 bases). The CDR3 contains 13 residues. The V gene lost 1 base and the J gene lost 8 bases, with 9 bases spanning the gap. Germline values: CDR1 LGHNA, CDR2 YSLEER.

DNA for the CDR3: TGTGCCAGCAGCAAAGATCAGGGACACGCCTGCCCTAGCAATCAGCCCCAGCATTTT. Translating it yields CASSKDQGHACPSNQPQHF. The rearrangement links TRBV21-1 to TRBJ1-5; TRBD1 is the table's D call and was not checked against the DNA. TRBV21-1 is a pseudogene. This CDR3 is 19 amino acids long.

The chain combines TRBV7-8 with TRBJ2-5; 11 nucleotides align to TRBD2. Losses at the gene ends were 5 bases for V and 4 bases for J; bases not matched to a gene: 6. The CDR3 covers 15 residues. Germline V lookup: CDR1 SGHVS, CDR2 FQNEAQ. The CDR3 sequence: CASSTWLAGGETQYF. CDR3 DNA: TGTGCCAGCAGCACATGGCTAGCGGGGGGAGAGACCCAGTACTTC.

The V gene is TRBV18, the J gene TRBJ2-3; the D gene could be TRBD1 or TRBD2 (5 bases each). V was clipped by 3 bases and J by 4 bases, with 11 bases between them. This CDR3 spans 14 amino acids. Germline V gene lookup returns CDR1 KGHSH and CDR2 LQKENI. CDR3 DNA sequence: TGTGCCAGCTCACCGCTTGGGGGTTCAGATACGCAGTATTTT. It yields the protein CASSPLGGSDTQYF.

The chain links TRBV6-5 to TRBJ1-2; D is ambiguous. CDR1 MNHEY and CDR2 SVGAGI come from the germline V gene. CDR3 length: 10 amino acids. The CDR3: CVLIRYGYTF. CDR3 nucleotides: TGTGTGTTGATACGCTATGGCTACACCTTC.

Worth noting for this clone: One end of the junction fails to match germline, which may point to a read error. V and J are TRBV5-5 and TRBJ1-4; unclear D gene. In germline, CDR1 is SGHKS, CDR2 YYEKEE (reference sequence). The CDR3 has 13 residues. This CDR3 is CASSFIEKSVTNF. Here the CDR3 DNA reads TGTGCCAGCAGCTTTATCGAGAAGAGTGTGACCAATTTT.

This clone has just a few counts. The rearrangement uses TRBV12-5 and TRBJ1-1; D is undetermined. CDR1 is LGHNT and CDR2 is FRNRAP in the germline V gene. Trimming pared 6 bases from V and 7 bases from J, leaving 12 bases between. The length of the CDR3 is 12 residues. The CDR3 bases are TGTGCTAGTGGCCCCCCGGAGGGTGAAGCTTTCTTT. Amino acid sequence: CASGPPEGEAFF.

The V and J genes are TRBV15 and TRBJ1-2, with D uncertain. V was pared by 0 bases and J by 9 bases, with 11 bases between. The length of the CDR3 is 13 residues. Germline values: CDR1 LNHNV, CDR2 YYDKDF (reference sequence). The DNA for the CDR3 is TGTGCCACCAGCAGAGATTTGGGAGGGAGCTACACCTTC. As protein: CATSRDLGGSYTF.